The rows below give T cell receptor beta chains drawn from one sample of a study of blood T cell repertoires in COVID-19. Here immunoSEQ multiplex PCR was the method, and the copy in TCRdb shows in-frame clones only, minus some. The sample comprises approximately 260,000 clones, about 90% of which are singletons, and about 3.5% rests with the top ten. The sequenced material came from PBMCs or T cells enriched from blood (not recorded which). The receptors originated from a woman in her thirties or forties with acute COVID-19. The conserved cysteine and the conserved F or W are not part of the CDR3 here. The D gene is left open where the match is weak.

d_call j_call v_call cdr3_aa
TRBD1 TRBJ2-5 TRBV24-1 ATSETGGKDPETQY
TRBD2 TRBJ2-5 TRBV6-1 ASSDSLAVETQY
. TRBJ1-1 TRBV6-5 ASRTTSNTEAF
. TRBJ2-7 TRBV7-8 ASSASGTTYEQY
. TRBJ2-5 TRBV19 ASSRLGGVGETQY
. TRBJ2-1 TRBV7-2 ASSLVGSSYNEQF
. TRBJ1-6 TRBV10-1 ASSTDSNSPLH
. TRBJ2-1 TRBV25-1 ASSVFELEQF
TRBD1 TRBJ2-3 TRBV5-8 ASSSRGGQTDTQY
TRBD1 TRBJ1-4 TRBV27 ASSPRTGTNEKLF
. TRBJ1-2 TRBV5-1 ASSLDGSYGYT
TRBD2 TRBJ2-1 TRBV4-1 ASSTSGVYNEQF
. TRBJ1-1 TRBV10-2 ASSENRNTEAF
. TRBJ1-2 TRBV6-1 ASSEPGGGYT
. TRBJ1-5 TRBV27 ASSLSGAKQPQH
. TRBJ1-3 TRBV7-9 ASSLSSVSGNTIY
TRBD2 TRBJ2-7 TRBV13 ASRRDGEGEQY
. TRBJ1-3 TRBV5-6 ASSQSSGNTIY
. TRBJ1-3 TRBV6-1 ASSERTGPGNTIY
TRBD1 TRBJ2-7 TRBV9 ASSAGNRGEQY
. TRBJ1-5 TRBV28 ASFLGEGGQPQH
. TRBJ1-1 TRBV6-5 ASIARGNTEAF
. TRBJ1-6 TRBV7-5 VRSLVPQGGSPLH
. TRBJ2-1 TRBV4-2 ASSPQSQGSYNEQF
TRBD2 TRBJ2-3 TRBV29-1 SVEDPLAGLGTDTQY
. TRBJ2-3 TRBV14 ASRMTGSSTDTQY
. TRBJ2-3 TRBV10-1 ASSEFSLATITDTQY
TRBD2 TRBJ2-7 TRBV29-1 SVAGLAAPEQY
TRBD1 TRBJ2-5 TRBV12-3/TRBV12-4 ASRMTGAETQY
TRBD1 TRBJ2-7 TRBV5-1 ASSPAGTGPYEQY
TRBD2 TRBJ2-3 TRBV24-1 ATSDIISGSGDTQY
TRBD2 TRBJ2-1 TRBV7-2 ASSLEGTSGSYEQF